This record covers a single T cell receptor (beta chain). The source of the sample is a study of T-cell reconstitution after alpha-beta-depleted transplantation in children. Unique molecular identifiers were built into the TCRbeta library. TCRdb called the PCR reads again in MiXCR, with one record for every CDR3 protein. The table shows around 400,000 distinct CDR3 sequences, with under 13% occurring only once. The receptor was isolated from a human donor who donated a stem cell graft to a child with acute myeloid leukemia. The sequences come from PBMCs from the stem cell graft donor, collected from the stem cell graft.

The CDR3 loop is CASSHQAAGNTIYF. The CDR3 DNA is TGCGCCAGCAGCCATCAAGCGGCGGGAAACACCATATATTTT. This chain links TRBV4-1 with TRBJ1-3, with no clear D. V was trimmed by 3 bases and J by 4 bases, leaving 10 bases between them. Germline V gene sequence: CDR1 MGHRA, CDR2 YSYEKL. The length of the CDR3 is 14 residues.